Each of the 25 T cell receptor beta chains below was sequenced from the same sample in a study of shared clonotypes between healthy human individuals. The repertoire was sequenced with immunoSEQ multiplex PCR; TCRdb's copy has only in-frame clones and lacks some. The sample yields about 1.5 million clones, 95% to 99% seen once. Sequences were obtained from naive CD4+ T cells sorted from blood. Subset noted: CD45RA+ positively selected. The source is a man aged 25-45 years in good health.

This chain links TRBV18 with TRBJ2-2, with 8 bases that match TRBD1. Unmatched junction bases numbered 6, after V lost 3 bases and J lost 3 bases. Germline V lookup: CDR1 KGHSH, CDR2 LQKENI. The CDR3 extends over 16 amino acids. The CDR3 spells CASSPIGRGHTGELFF. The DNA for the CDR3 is TGTGCCAGCTCACCTATCGGCAGGGGGCACACCGGGGAGCTGTTTTTT.

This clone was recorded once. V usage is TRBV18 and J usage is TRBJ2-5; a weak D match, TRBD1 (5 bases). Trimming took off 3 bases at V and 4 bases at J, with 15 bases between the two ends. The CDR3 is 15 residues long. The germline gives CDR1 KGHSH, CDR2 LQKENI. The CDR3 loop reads CASSPLSQGGETQYF. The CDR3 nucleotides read TGTGCCAGCTCACCCTTGAGCCAGGGCGGAGAGACCCAGTACTTC.

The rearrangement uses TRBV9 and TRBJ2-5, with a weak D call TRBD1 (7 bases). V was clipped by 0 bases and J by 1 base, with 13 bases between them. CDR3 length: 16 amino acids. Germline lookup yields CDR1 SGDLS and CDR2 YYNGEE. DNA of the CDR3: TGTGCCAGCAGCGTAGCAGGGGGAGGTTTCCAAGAGACCCAGTACTTC. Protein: CASSVAGGGFQETQYF.

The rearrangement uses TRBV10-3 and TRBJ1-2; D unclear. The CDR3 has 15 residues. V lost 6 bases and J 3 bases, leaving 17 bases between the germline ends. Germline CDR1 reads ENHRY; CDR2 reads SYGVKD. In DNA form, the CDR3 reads TGTGCCATCAGGACGGACCCTACCGGGGACTATGGCTACACCTTC. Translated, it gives CAIRTDPTGDYGYTF.

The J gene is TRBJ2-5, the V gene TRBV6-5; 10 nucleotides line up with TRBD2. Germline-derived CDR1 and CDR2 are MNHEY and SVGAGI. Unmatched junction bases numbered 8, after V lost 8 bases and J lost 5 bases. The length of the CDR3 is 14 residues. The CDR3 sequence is CASSEGLASETQYF. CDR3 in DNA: TGTGCCAGCTCTGAGGGACTAGCGTCGGAGACCCAGTACTTC.

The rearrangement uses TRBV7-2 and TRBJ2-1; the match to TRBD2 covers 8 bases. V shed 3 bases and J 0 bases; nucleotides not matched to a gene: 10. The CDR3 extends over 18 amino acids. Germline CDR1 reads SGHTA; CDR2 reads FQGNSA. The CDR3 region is CASSFRGGGQSSYNEQFF. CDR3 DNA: TGTGCCAGCAGCTTTAGGGGCGGGGGGCAGAGCTCCTACAATGAGCAGTTCTTC.

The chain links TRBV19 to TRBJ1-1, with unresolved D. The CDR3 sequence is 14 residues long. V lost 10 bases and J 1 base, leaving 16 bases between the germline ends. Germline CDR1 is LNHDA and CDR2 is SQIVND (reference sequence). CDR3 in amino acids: CATTWRIGNTEAFF. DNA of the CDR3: TGTGCCACCACTTGGAGGATCGGGAACACTGAAGCTTTCTTT.

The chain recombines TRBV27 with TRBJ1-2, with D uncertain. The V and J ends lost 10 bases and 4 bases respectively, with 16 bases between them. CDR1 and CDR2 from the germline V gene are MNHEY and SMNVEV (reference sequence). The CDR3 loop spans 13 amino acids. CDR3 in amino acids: CAIPRMMIYGYTF. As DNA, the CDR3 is TGTGCCATTCCGAGGATGATGATCTATGGCTACACCTTC.

The CDR3 coding sequence is TGCAGCGTACAGGGCCCCGGCGTCTCTGGAAACACCATATATTTT. This codes for CSVQGPGVSGNTIYF. The V call is TRBV29-1, the J call TRBJ1-3; possible D gene TRBD1, 6 bases. V lost 6 bases, J lost 0 bases, and 15 bases lay in between. The CDR3 extends over 15 amino acids. Germline V gene sequence: CDR1 SQVTM, CDR2 ANQGSEA.

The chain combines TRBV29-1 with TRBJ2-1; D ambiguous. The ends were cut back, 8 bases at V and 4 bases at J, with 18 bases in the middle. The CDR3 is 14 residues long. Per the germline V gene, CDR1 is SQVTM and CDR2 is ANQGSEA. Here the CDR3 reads CSYTASEAYNEQFF. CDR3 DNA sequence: TGCAGCTACACCGCTAGTGAGGCGTACAATGAGCAGTTCTTC.

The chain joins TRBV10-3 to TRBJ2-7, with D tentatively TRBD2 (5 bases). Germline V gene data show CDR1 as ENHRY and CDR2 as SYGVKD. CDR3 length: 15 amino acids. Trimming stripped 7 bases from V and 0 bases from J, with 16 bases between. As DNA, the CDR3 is TGTGCCATCAAGGACGTGTTGGGGAGCTCCTACGAGCAGTACTTC. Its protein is CAIKDVLGSSYEQYF.

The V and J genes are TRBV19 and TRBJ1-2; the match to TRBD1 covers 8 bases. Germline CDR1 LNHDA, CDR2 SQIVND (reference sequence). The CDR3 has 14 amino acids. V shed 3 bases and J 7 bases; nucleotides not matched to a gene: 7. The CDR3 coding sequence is TGTGCCAGTAGTATTGTCAGGGGGCGTTTTGGCTACACCTTC. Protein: CASSIVRGRFGYTF. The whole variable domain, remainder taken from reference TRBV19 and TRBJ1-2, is DGGITQSPKYLFRKEGQNVTLSCEQNLNHDAMYWYRQDPGQGLRLIYYSQIVNDFQKGDIAEGYSVSREKKESFPLTVTSAQKNPTAFYLCASSIVRGRFGYTFGSGTRLTVV.

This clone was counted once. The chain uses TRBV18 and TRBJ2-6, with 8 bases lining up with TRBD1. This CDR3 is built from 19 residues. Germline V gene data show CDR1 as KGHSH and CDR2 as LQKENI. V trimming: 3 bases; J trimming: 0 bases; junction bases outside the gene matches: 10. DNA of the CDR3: TGTGCCAGCTCACCCTTGGGGACAGGCACTCTCTCTGGGGCCAACGTCCTGACTTTC. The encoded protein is CASSPLGTGTLSGANVLTF.

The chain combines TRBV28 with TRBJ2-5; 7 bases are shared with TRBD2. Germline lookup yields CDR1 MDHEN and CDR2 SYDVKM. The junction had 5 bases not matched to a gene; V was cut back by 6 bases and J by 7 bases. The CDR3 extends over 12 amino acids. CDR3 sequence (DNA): TGTGCCAGCAGCCAATCGGGGGGGACCCAGTACTTC. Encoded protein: CASSQSGGTQYF.

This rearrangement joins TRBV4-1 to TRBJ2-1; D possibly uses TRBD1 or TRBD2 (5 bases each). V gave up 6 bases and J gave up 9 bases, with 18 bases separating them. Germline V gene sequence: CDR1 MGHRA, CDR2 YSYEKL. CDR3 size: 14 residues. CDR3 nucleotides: TGCGCCAGCAGGAAAGTTACCGTAGGGACTGAGCAGTTCTTC. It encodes CASRKVTVGTEQFF.

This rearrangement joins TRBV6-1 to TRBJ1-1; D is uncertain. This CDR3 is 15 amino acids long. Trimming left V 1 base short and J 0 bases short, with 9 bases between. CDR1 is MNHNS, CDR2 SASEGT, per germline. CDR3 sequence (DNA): TGTGCCAGCAGTGAAGTCGGCAGGATGAACACTGAAGCTTTCTTT. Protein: CASSEVGRMNTEAFF.

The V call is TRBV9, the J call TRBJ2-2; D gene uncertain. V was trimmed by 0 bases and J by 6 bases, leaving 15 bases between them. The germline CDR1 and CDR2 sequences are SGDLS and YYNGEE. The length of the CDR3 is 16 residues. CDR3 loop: CASSVGGVVGAGELFF. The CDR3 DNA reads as TGTGCCAGCAGCGTAGGGGGTGTAGTGGGCGCCGGGGAGCTGTTTTTT.

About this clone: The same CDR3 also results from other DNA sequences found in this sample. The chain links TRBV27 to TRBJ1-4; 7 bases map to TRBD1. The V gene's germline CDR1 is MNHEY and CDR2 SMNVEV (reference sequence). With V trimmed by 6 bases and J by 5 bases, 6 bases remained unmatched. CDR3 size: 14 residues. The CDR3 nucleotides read TGTGCCAGCAGCTCCCGACAGGGAAATGAAAAACTGTTTTTT. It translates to CASSSRQGNEKLFF.

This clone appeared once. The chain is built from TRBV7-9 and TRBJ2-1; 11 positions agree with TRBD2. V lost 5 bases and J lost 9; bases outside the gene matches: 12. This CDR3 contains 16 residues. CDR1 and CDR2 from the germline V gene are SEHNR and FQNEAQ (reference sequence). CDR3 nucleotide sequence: TGTGCCAGCAGCCCGCATGGGACTAGCGGAGGCGTTGAGCAGTTCTTC. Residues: CASSPHGTSGGVEQFF.

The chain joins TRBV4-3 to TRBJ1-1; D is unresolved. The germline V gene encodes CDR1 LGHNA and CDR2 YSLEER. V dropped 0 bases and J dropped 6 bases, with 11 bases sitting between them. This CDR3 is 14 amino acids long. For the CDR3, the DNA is TGCGCCAGCAGCCAAGAACCCCGGACCCCTGAAGCTTTCTTT. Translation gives CASSQEPRTPEAFF.

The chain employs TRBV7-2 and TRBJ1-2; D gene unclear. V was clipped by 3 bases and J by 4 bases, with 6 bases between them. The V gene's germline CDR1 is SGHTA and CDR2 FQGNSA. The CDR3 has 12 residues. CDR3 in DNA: TGTGCCAGCAGCTTGCCCGGCTATGGCTACACCTTC. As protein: CASSLPGYGYTF.

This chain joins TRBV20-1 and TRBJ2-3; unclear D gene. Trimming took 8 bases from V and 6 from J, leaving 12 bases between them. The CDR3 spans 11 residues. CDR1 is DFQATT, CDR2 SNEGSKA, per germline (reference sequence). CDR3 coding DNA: TGCAGTACAAACCATGGGGATACGCAGTATTTT. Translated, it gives CSTNHGDTQYF.

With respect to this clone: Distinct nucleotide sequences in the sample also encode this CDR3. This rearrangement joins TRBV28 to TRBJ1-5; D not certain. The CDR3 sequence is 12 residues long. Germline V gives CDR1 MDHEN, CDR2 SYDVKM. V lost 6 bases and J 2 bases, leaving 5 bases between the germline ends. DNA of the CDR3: TGTGCCAGCAGGGAGGGCAATCAGCCCCAGCATTTT. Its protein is CASREGNQPQHF.

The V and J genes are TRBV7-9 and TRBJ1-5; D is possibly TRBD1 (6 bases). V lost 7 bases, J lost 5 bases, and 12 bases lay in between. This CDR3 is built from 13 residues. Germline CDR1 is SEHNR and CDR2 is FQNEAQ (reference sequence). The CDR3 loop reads CASTRGNDQPQHF. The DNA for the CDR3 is TGTGCCAGCACAAGGGGGAATGATCAGCCCCAGCATTTT.

The CDR3 here is CASSLPISYEQYF. CDR3 coding DNA: TGTGCCAGCTCACTCCCCATCTCCTACGAGCAGTACTTC. V is TRBV18 and J is TRBJ2-7; no definite D call. The CDR3 length is 13 residues. The germline V gene encodes CDR1 KGHSH and CDR2 LQKENI. Trimming left V 4 bases short and J 0 bases short, with 7 bases between. Complete variable domain (other parts from reference TRBV18 and TRBJ2-7): NAGVMQNPRHLVRRRGQEARLRCSPMKGHSHVYWYRQLPEEGLKFMVYLQKENIIDESGMPKERFSAEFPKEGPSILRIQQVVRGDSAAYFCASSLPISYEQYFGPGTRLTVT.